This T cell receptor beta chain was identified in a study of blood T cells in healthy people across ages. General study points: Measured against age, TCR beta diversity per million T cells decreased in a roughly linear manner.

This CDR3 is 15 amino acids long. V shed 4 bases, J shed 7 bases, and the junction held 5 bases outside the gene matches. The germline V gene encodes CDR1 SGHRS and CDR2 YFSETQ. In its sample, this clonotype was seen many times. Its antigen is unidentified. Alongside a J-beta primer mix, a sample-barcoded 5' primer served in a second PCR lasting about 6 to 12 cycles. TCRdb recomputed calls from the 5' RACE reads with MiXCR, one row per CDR3 protein. The sample gives hundreds of thousands of distinct CDR3 sequences, roughly half of which show up once; roughly 12% is in the top ten. Isolation yielded PBMCs, at least 7 million per sample, in every case.

This rearrangement joins TRBV5-1 to TRBJ2-1; TRBD2 aligns across 13 bases. Sequenced: blood. The sequence came from a woman older than 75 in good health. CDR3 sequence: CASSVTSGGANEQFF. In nucleotides, the CDR3 is TGCGCCAGCAGCGTAACTAGCGGGGGGGCTAATGAGCAGTTCTTC.